This entry lists 28 T cell receptor beta chains sequenced from one sample in a study of blood T cell repertoires in COVID-19. The assay was immunoSEQ multiplex PCR, and TCRdb's table has in-frame clones only and misses some. The sample lists 140,000 or so clones, about nine tenths occurring once. Sequencing used peripheral blood. The receptors derive from a human donor with COVID-19, enrolled during active disease. The donor label of this sample is uncertain.

The V gene is TRBV6-1, the J gene TRBJ1-2; D gene uncertain. V was shortened by 3 bases and J by 4 bases, with 9 bases between the two germline ends. The CDR3 is made up of 13 amino acids. CDR1 is MNHNS, CDR2 SASEGT, per germline. The CDR3: CASSDGLAYGYTF. CDR3 in DNA: TGTGCCAGCAGTGATGGGTTAGCCTATGGCTACACCTTC.

J is TRBJ1-1 and V is TRBV3-1 (or the pseudogene TRBV3-2); D remains ambiguous. The CDR3 loop spans 14 amino acids. V shed 4 bases and J shed 6 bases, with 15 bases lying between them. CDR1 and CDR2 from the germline V gene are LGHDT and YNNKEL (reference sequence). CDR3 bases: TGTGCCAGCAGCCGTCGGGGTAGCTTGGCTGAAGCTTTCTTT. This gives the protein CASSRRGSLAEAFF.

The count of this clone is one. This chain uses TRBV18 with TRBJ2-7; no reliable D call. Per germline, CDR1 KGHSH and CDR2 LQKENI. This CDR3 has 11 amino acids. Trimming pared 2 bases from V and 3 bases from J, leaving 2 bases between. The CDR3 reads CASSPYYEQYF. The DNA for the CDR3 is TGTGCCAGCTCACCATACTACGAGCAGTACTTC.

Only one count was recorded for this clone. V gene TRBV6-2 or TRBV6-3 combines with J gene TRBJ2-7; D is perhaps TRBD1 (6 bases). V lost 2 bases and J 2 bases, leaving 10 bases between the germline ends. Germline loops: CDR1 MNHEY, CDR2 SVGEGT. CDR3 length: 14 residues. The CDR3 DNA reads as TGTGCCAGCAGTTACCCCAGACAGGCCTACGAGCAGTACTTC. It translates to CASSYPRQAYEQYF.

The chain links TRBV9 to TRBJ1-1; unclear D gene. Trimming removed 0 bases from V and 3 bases from J, with 12 bases in between. Germline V gives CDR1 SGDLS, CDR2 YYNGEE. This CDR3 spans 15 amino acids. In DNA, the CDR3 is TGTGCCAGCAGCGTAGCCCCGGGTCTCGACACTGAAGCTTTCTTT. As protein: CASSVAPGLDTEAFF.

The CDR3 sequence: CAISESENYGYTF. For the CDR3, the DNA is TGTGCCATCAGTGAGTCGGAGAACTATGGCTACACCTTC. The chain couples TRBV10-3 to TRBJ1-2, with D uncertain. V shed 0 bases and J shed 2 bases, with 4 bases lying between them. CDR3 length: 13 residues. Per germline, CDR1 ENHRY and CDR2 SYGVKD.

The chain recombines TRBV9 with TRBJ2-1; 9 positions match TRBD2. Germline loops: CDR1 SGDLS, CDR2 YYNGEE. The CDR3 totals 16 residues. The V and J ends lost 4 bases and 8 bases, in that order; junction bases with no gene match: 13. The CDR3 DNA follows: TGTGCCAGCAGCTCCCCATGGGCGGGAGGGCCTGATGAGCAGTTCTTC. Its translation is CASSSPWAGGPDEQFF.

The chain has TRBV6-5 and TRBJ2-1; D is ambiguous. The length of the CDR3 is 13 residues. V dropped 6 bases and J dropped 15 bases, with 21 bases sitting between them. Germline CDR1 MNHEY, CDR2 SVGAGI. The CDR3 reads CASRANYRAVGFF. CDR3 nucleotides: TGTGCCAGCAGAGCGAATTATCGCGCGGTGGGGTTCTTC.

This chain links TRBV4-2 with TRBJ1-2; a weak D match, TRBD1 (6 bases). Germline V gives CDR1 LGHNA, CDR2 YNFKEQ. The length of the CDR3 is 15 residues. Trimming took 4 bases from V and 5 from J, leaving 17 bases between them. Written as DNA, the CDR3 is TGTGCCAGCAGCCCTGAAACGGGGACACCATATGGCTACACCTTC. This gives the protein CASSPETGTPYGYTF.

The chain links TRBV14 to TRBJ2-5, with 7 bases lining up with TRBD2. The CDR3 sequence is 17 residues long. V shed 1 base, J shed 4 bases, and the junction held 12 bases outside the gene matches. The germline gives CDR1 SGHDN, CDR2 FVKESK. The CDR3 sequence is CASSQVDRRGKPETQYF. The CDR3 DNA is TGTGCCAGCAGCCAAGTTGATCGGCGGGGGAAACCAGAGACCCAGTACTTC.

This sequence joins TRBV6-5 and TRBJ1-1; D gene ambiguous. The V end lost 2 bases, the J end lost 7 bases, and 14 bases lay between the germline ends. The CDR3 contains 14 residues. The germline gives CDR1 MNHEY, CDR2 SVGAGI. As DNA, the CDR3 is TGTGCCAGCAGTTACCGGGGTAAGGGAGGTGAAGCTTTCTTT. This translates into CASSYRGKGGEAFF.

The chain couples TRBV3-1 (or the pseudogene TRBV3-2) to TRBJ2-1; TRBD2 agrees at 7 bases. The CDR3 runs 16 residues. Per the germline V gene, CDR1 is LGHDT and CDR2 is YNNKEL (reference sequence). Germline trimming cut 1 base from V and 3 bases from J; bases unmatched to any gene: 6. The DNA of the CDR3 is TGTGCCAGCAGCCAAGCCGGTCGGGGGGTCTACAATGAGCAGTTCTTC. It encodes CASSQAGRGVYNEQFF.

This chain joins TRBV30 and TRBJ1-2; 10 nucleotides line up with TRBD1. CDR1 and CDR2 from the germline V gene are GTSNPN and SVGIG (reference sequence). J was trimmed by 0 bases and V by 4 bases; bases with no gene match: 5. This CDR3 contains 15 residues. The CDR3 DNA follows: TGTGCCTGGAACCGACAGGGGGCCCCTAACTATGGCTACACCTTC. This encodes CAWNRQGAPNYGYTF.

This clone was seen a handful of times. The gene calls are TRBV2 and TRBJ2-7; tentatively, D is TRBD2 (6 bases). CDR1 and CDR2 from the germline V gene are SNHLY and FYNNEI. CDR3 length equals 16 residues. The V end was cut by 4 bases, the J end by 7 bases, with 23 bases between. The CDR3: CASSVSQRRDGREQYF. CDR3 in DNA: TGTGCCAGCAGTGTAAGTCAGCGGCGGGATGGTCGAGAGCAGTACTTC.

This rearrangement joins TRBV5-1 to TRBJ2-2; TRBD1 matches at 9 bases. The CDR3 sequence is 16 residues long. Germline V gives CDR1 SGHRS, CDR2 YFSETQ. V was clipped by 3 bases and J by 4 bases; unmatched bases: 7. Here the CDR3 DNA reads TGCGCCAGCAGCTCCCGGACAGGGGAGAGCACCGGGGAGCTGTTTTTT. This encodes CASSSRTGESTGELFF.

The chain is built from TRBV27 and TRBJ1-1; D possibly corresponds to TRBD1 (5 bases). The V and J ends lost 1 base and 3 bases respectively, with 12 bases between them. Germline CDR1 reads MNHEY; CDR2 reads SMNVEV (reference sequence). This CDR3 contains 15 residues. CDR3 protein: CASSLWRGRDTEAFF. The CDR3 nucleotides are TGTGCCAGCAGTTTATGGAGGGGCCGGGACACTGAAGCTTTCTTT.

V and J are TRBV28 and TRBJ2-7, with a tentative D call TRBD1 (6 bases). The CDR3 totals 13 residues. CDR1 MDHEN and CDR2 SYDVKM come from the germline V gene. Between the trimmed V and J ends, which lost 5 bases and 7 bases, there was a span of 15 bases. CDR3 in amino acids: CASSGGGLGEQYF. The CDR3 region has the DNA TGTGCCAGCAGTGGGGGCGGTCTGGGGGAGCAGTACTTC.

CDR3 amino acids: CASSLLGGNTIYF. The CDR3 DNA sequence: TGTGCCAGCAGCTTACTCGGTGGAAACACCATATATTTT. The chain joins TRBV11-3 to TRBJ1-3; D gene unclear. The CDR3 length is 13 residues. Germline V lookup: CDR1 SGHNT, CDR2 YENEEA. Trimming pared 2 bases from V and 3 bases from J, leaving 5 bases between. Supplemented by reference TRBV11-3 and TRBJ1-3, the full variable domain reads EAGVVQSPRYKIIEKKQPVAFWCNPISGHNTLYWYLQNLGQGPELLIRYENEEAVDDSQLPKDRFSAERLKGVDSTLKIQPAELGDSAVYLCASSLLGGNTIYFGEGSWLTVV.

The chain employs TRBV15 and TRBJ2-1; 13 nucleotides agree with TRBD2. Germline V gene sequence: CDR1 LNHNV, CDR2 YYDKDF (reference sequence). The J segment lost 7 bases and the V segment lost 2 bases, leaving 11 bases of the junction unmatched. The CDR3 is made up of 18 amino acids. CDR3 amino acids: CATSRQWSGLAGENEQFF. The CDR3 DNA follows: TGTGCCACCAGCAGACAGTGGTCTGGACTAGCGGGGGAAAATGAGCAGTTCTTC.

The V gene is TRBV29-1, the J gene TRBJ2-3; weak D call: TRBD1 (5 bases). Trimming shortened V by 4 bases and J by 5 bases, and 10 bases separated the two germline ends. Germline values: CDR1 SQVTM, CDR2 ANQGSEA. The CDR3 runs to 12 residues. The CDR3 reads CSVGQGLDTQYF. The DNA for the CDR3 is TGCAGCGTTGGTCAGGGCCTAGATACGCAGTATTTT.

The V gene is TRBV7-9, the J gene TRBJ1-2; TRBD1 matches 7 bases. The CDR3 contains 13 residues. Germline CDR1 reads SEHNR; CDR2 reads FQNEAQ (reference sequence). Losses at the gene ends were 5 bases for V and 4 bases for J; bases not matched to a gene: 4. In nucleotides, the CDR3 is TGTGCCAGCAGCGTCGGGACAGTCTATGGCTACACCTTC. It encodes CASSVGTVYGYTF.

The V call is TRBV30, the J call TRBJ2-1, with a possible D match to TRBD2 (5 bases). CDR1 GTSNPN and CDR2 SVGIG come from the germline V gene (reference sequence). Trimming took off 6 bases at V and 9 bases at J, with 21 bases between the two ends. The length of the CDR3 is 14 residues. CDR3 in DNA: TGTGCCTGCCACGGGATAGGGCTTAGAGGTGAGCAGTTCTTC. Its protein product is CACHGIGLRGEQFF.

The rearrangement joins TRBV7-9 to TRBJ2-7; TRBD2 agrees at 7 bases. Germline CDR1 is SEHNR and CDR2 is FQNEAQ (reference sequence). The V and J ends lost 4 bases and 1 base, in that order; junction bases with no gene match: 19. This CDR3 comprises 19 residues. CDR3 residues: CASSSPAVAGAPLSYEQYF. The CDR3 DNA reads TGTGCCAGCAGCTCTCCCGCTGTCGCGGGAGCCCCCTTGTCCTACGAGCAGTACTTC.

The rearrangement uses TRBV10-3 and TRBJ1-1, with 9 bases identical to TRBD1. The CDR3 is 16 amino acids. Per the germline V gene, CDR1 is ENHRY and CDR2 is SYGVKD. Germline trimming cut 7 bases from V and 0 bases from J; bases unmatched to any gene: 9. The CDR3 sequence: CAITKDRGTMNTEAFF. The CDR3 DNA sequence: TGTGCCATCACAAAGGACAGGGGAACCATGAACACTGAAGCTTTCTTT.

This clone appeared a single time. The V call is TRBV12-3 or TRBV12-4, the J call TRBJ1-4; unclear D gene. Trimming shortened V by 5 bases and J by 3 bases, and 4 bases separated the two germline ends. CDR3 length: 12 residues. CDR3 sequence reads: CASSHPNEKLFF. The CDR3 nucleotides read TGTGCCAGCAGTCATCCTAATGAAAAACTGTTTTTT.

The chain employs TRBV19 and TRBJ1-1; D is perhaps TRBD1 (5 bases). V was pared by 6 bases and J by 8 bases, with 16 bases between. Per germline, CDR1 LNHDA and CDR2 SQIVND (reference sequence). CDR3 length: 13 residues. CDR3 nucleotides: TGTGCCAGTAGCCCGGACGGCCGGGGGGAAGCTTTCTTT. Translation: CASSPDGRGEAFF.

As concerns this clone: Other DNA sequences of this sample code for an identical CDR3. J is TRBJ1-4 and V is TRBV19, with D perhaps matching TRBD1 (6 bases). This CDR3 has 14 amino acids. The V and J ends lost 6 bases and 0 bases respectively, with 8 bases between them. Germline V gene data show CDR1 as LNHDA and CDR2 as SQIVND (reference sequence). The CDR3 protein is CASRGGATNEKLFF. Written as DNA, the CDR3 is TGTGCCAGTAGAGGGGGGGCAACTAATGAAAAACTGTTTTTT.

J is TRBJ1-2 and V is TRBV24-1, with 7 nucleotides matching TRBD1. With V trimmed by 3 bases and J by 8 bases, 14 bases remained unmatched. The V gene's germline CDR1 is KGHDR and CDR2 SFDVKD. The CDR3 is made up of 16 amino acids. CDR3 DNA sequence: TGTGCCACCAGTGATGAGGGACAGCTGGGCGGCCGCGGCTACACCTTC. As protein: CATSDEGQLGGRGYTF.